This is a list of T cell receptor beta chains from one sample in a study of control samples from healthy donors and cancer patients. The table came from immunoSEQ multiplex PCR; TCRdb's copy has only in-frame clones and leaves some out. This sample has about 230,000 clones, with more than 65% found just once. Sequencing input: PBMCs. Receptor source: an older woman with lung cancer. CDR3s include the opening cysteine and the closing phenylalanine or tryptophan. D genes are given only for firm matches. Clone size is shown for a subset of rows, as once, few, many or a class of expanded clone.

DNA: TGCGCCAGTGCTAGCGGAGCCGGGTACAATGAGCAGTTCTTC
CDR3: CASASGAGYNEQFF
J: TRBJ2-1
size: NA
V: TRBV10-1
D: TRBD2

DNA: TGTGCCAGCAGAGTGGACAGCCTTGAAGGCACTGAAGCTTTCTTT
CDR3: CASRVDSLEGTEAFF
J: TRBJ1-1
size: NA
V: TRBV2
D: NA

DNA: TGTGCCAGCTCACCGCCTGGGACGGTCTCTGGAAACACCATATATTTT
CDR3: CASSPPGTVSGNTIYF
J: TRBJ1-3
size: NA
V: TRBV18
D: NA

DNA: TGCAGCGTTGAGGTCGGGGGGGTCTACAATGAGCAGTTCTTC
CDR3: CSVEVGGVYNEQFF
J: TRBJ2-1
size: NA
V: TRBV29-1
D: TRBD2

DNA: TGTGCCAGCAGCTTGGCGGGACAGGGGTCATTTTCTGGAAACACCATATATTTT
CDR3: CASSLAGQGSFSGNTIYF
J: TRBJ1-3
size: NA
V: TRBV5-4
D: TRBD1

DNA: TGCGCCAGCAGCCAAGCAGGGGAGACTAGGAATGAAAAACTGTTTTTT
CDR3: CASSQAGETRNEKLFF
J: TRBJ1-4
size: NA
V: TRBV4-1
D: NA

DNA: TGTGCCAGCAGTTCTCCGGGACTAGCGGGTCTAGGGCGGGAGACCCAGTACTTC
CDR3: CASSSPGLAGLGRETQYF
J: TRBJ2-5
size: NA
V: TRBV27
D: TRBD2

DNA: TGTGCCAGCAGCTTCGCCAGGGACTCCTACGAGCAGTACTTC
CDR3: CASSFARDSYEQYF
J: TRBJ2-7
size: few
V: TRBV5-6
D: NA

DNA: TGTGCCAGCAGTCCCGACCGGATCTACACCTTC
CDR3: CASSPDRIYTF
J: TRBJ1-2
size: NA
V: TRBV27
D: NA

DNA: TGTGCCAGCAGCTCCGCGGGATCCAGTGGCGGGGAGCTGTTTTTT
CDR3: CASSSAGSSGGELFF
J: TRBJ2-2
size: NA
V: TRBV5-6
D: NA

DNA: TGCGCCAGCAGCCAGAGGGGGGACGGCATGAACACTGAAGCTTTCTTT
CDR3: CASSQRGDGMNTEAFF
J: TRBJ1-1
size: NA
V: TRBV4-1
D: NA

DNA: TGTGCCAGCAGCCCCGATTGGAGCGGGAGGACCGGGGAGCTGTTTTTT
CDR3: CASSPDWSGRTGELFF
J: TRBJ2-2
size: NA
V: TRBV5-4
D: TRBD2

DNA: TGTGCCAGCAGGGGTTACAGGGACGGACATGAAAAACTGTTTTTT
CDR3: CASRGYRDGHEKLFF
J: TRBJ1-4
size: NA
V: TRBV25-1
D: NA

DNA: TGTGCCAGCAGCGATTCTGGGGGTCGCACTGAAGCTTTCTTT
CDR3: CASSDSGGRTEAFF
J: TRBJ1-1
size: NA
V: TRBV9
D: NA

DNA: TGCGCCAGCAGACGGGACAGGGTTGAAACTCTTTATGGCTACACCTTC
CDR3: CASRRDRVETLYGYTF
J: TRBJ1-2
size: NA
V: TRBV5-1
D: TRBD1

DNA: TGTGCCAGCAACGGACAAGGAGAAAACCCCCAGCATTTT
CDR3: CASNGQGENPQHF
J: TRBJ1-5
size: NA
V: TRBV6-5
D: NA

DNA: TGTGCCAGCAGCAAATACTGTACCAATTCACCCCTCCACTTT
CDR3: CASSKYCTNSPLHF
J: TRBJ1-6
size: few
V: TRBV21-1
D: NA

DNA: TGTGCCAGCAGCTTGACGGGTGGGGGAATCCCCGGGGAGCTGTTTTTT
CDR3: CASSLTGGGIPGELFF
J: TRBJ2-2
size: NA
V: TRBV5-4
D: NA

DNA: TGTGCCAGCAGCGGGACCCCCAGTGAAAAACTGTTTTTT
CDR3: CASSGTPSEKLFF
J: TRBJ1-4
size: NA
V: TRBV9
D: NA

DNA: TGTGCCAGCAGCTTATCAGTCGACAATGAGCAGTTCTTC
CDR3: CASSLSVDNEQFF
J: TRBJ2-1
size: NA
V: TRBV7-3
D: NA

DNA: TGTGCCAGCAGTTTATTTCCAGGGAATAAAAATGGCTACACCTTC
CDR3: CASSLFPGNKNGYTF
J: TRBJ1-2
size: NA
V: TRBV27
D: NA

DNA: TGTGCCAGCAGCCCGCCTTCGTCTAATGAAAAACTGTTTTTT
CDR3: CASSPPSSNEKLFF
J: TRBJ1-4
size: NA
V: TRBV9
D: NA

DNA: TGTGCCAGCAGCTTAACGATCGGGGTCCCAGTCTACGAGCAGTACTTC
CDR3: CASSLTIGVPVYEQYF
J: TRBJ2-7
size: few
V: TRBV7-3
D: NA

DNA: TGTGCCAGCAGCGTAGGAGCAGGGAGCGGGAGAAACGCCTACGAGCAGTACTTC
CDR3: CASSVGAGSGRNAYEQYF
J: TRBJ2-7
size: NA
V: TRBV9
D: TRBD2

DNA: TGTGCCACCAGTGATTTTGCGGGAGGGCGATACGAGCAGTACTTC
CDR3: CATSDFAGGRYEQYF
J: TRBJ2-7
size: NA
V: TRBV24-1
D: TRBD2

DNA: TGCGCCAGCAGCCAGGGCCTCACCGGGACTTTTCTCACAGATACGCAGTATTTT
CDR3: CASSQGLTGTFLTDTQYF
J: TRBJ2-3
size: NA
V: TRBV4-1
D: NA

DNA: TGTGCCAGCAGCCCGTACGTAGGACGTACCCCCTACAATGAGCAGTTCTTC
CDR3: CASSPYVGRTPYNEQFF
J: TRBJ2-1
size: NA
V: TRBV5-6
D: NA

DNA: TGTGCCAGCAGTTTATCACTCTATTCGGAGCCCCAGCATTTT
CDR3: CASSLSLYSEPQHF
J: TRBJ1-5
size: NA
V: TRBV27
D: NA

DNA: TGCGCCAGCAGCGCTACAGCGGGGAGCTCCTACGAGCAGTACTTC
CDR3: CASSATAGSSYEQYF
J: TRBJ2-7
size: once
V: TRBV5-1
D: TRBD2

DNA: TGTGCCAGCAGCCGAGGCCGGACTAGCGGAGGGTACGAGCAGTACTTC
CDR3: CASSRGRTSGGYEQYF
J: TRBJ2-7
size: NA
V: TRBV6-2/TRBV6-3
D: TRBD2

DNA: TGTGCCAGCAGCTTGGAGGCGGACACCTACAATGAGCAGTTCTTC
CDR3: CASSLEADTYNEQFF
J: TRBJ2-1
size: NA
V: TRBV5-4
D: NA

DNA: TGTGCCAGCAGCTTAGAGACCTACGAGCAGTACTTC
CDR3: CASSLETYEQYF
J: TRBJ2-7
size: few
V: TRBV7-9
D: NA

DNA: TGTGCCAGCTCACCATACCGGGGAGGTGGAGAGACCCAGTACTTC
CDR3: CASSPYRGGGETQYF
J: TRBJ2-5
size: NA
V: TRBV18
D: NA

DNA: TGCGCCAGCAGAGCCGGACAGGAAACGTATTTT
CDR3: CASRAGQETYF
J: TRBJ1-3
size: NA
V: TRBV10-2
D: TRBD1

DNA: TGCGCCAGCAGCTTGGGCGGGGAAAGCTCACCCCTCCACTTT
CDR3: CASSLGGESSPLHF
J: TRBJ1-6
size: NA
V: TRBV5-1
D: NA

DNA: TGTGCCAGTAGTATAGCATGGGGGCTTGTCTATAATTCACCCCTCCACTTT
CDR3: CASSIAWGLVYNSPLHF
J: TRBJ1-6
size: NA
V: TRBV19
D: NA

DNA: TGTGCCAGCAGCCATCGGAGGGACGGGACCATATATTTT
CDR3: CASSHRRDGTIYF
J: TRBJ1-3
size: NA
V: TRBV3-1/TRBV3-2
D: NA

DNA: TGTGCCACCAGTGATCCCACCCGACTAAGCACAGATACGCAGTATTTT
CDR3: CATSDPTRLSTDTQYF
J: TRBJ2-3
size: NA
V: TRBV24-1
D: NA

DNA: TGTGCCAGCAGCCTCCAGAGCTCTGGAAACACCATATATTTT
CDR3: CASSLQSSGNTIYF
J: TRBJ1-3
size: NA
V: TRBV3-1/TRBV3-2
D: NA

DNA: TGTGCCAGCAGTGAACGAAAAAGCCAGCCCCAGCATTTT
CDR3: CASSERKSQPQHF
J: TRBJ1-5
size: NA
V: TRBV6-1
D: NA

DNA: TGTGCCAGCAGTGACTCCGGGGCAGGGGGCAATCAAGGGGAGACCCAGTACTTC
CDR3: CASSDSGAGGNQGETQYF
J: TRBJ2-5
size: NA
V: TRBV6-4
D: TRBD1

DNA: TGTGCCTGGAGTGGGACAGATTCCTACGAGCAGTACTTC
CDR3: CAWSGTDSYEQYF
J: TRBJ2-7
size: few
V: TRBV30
D: NA